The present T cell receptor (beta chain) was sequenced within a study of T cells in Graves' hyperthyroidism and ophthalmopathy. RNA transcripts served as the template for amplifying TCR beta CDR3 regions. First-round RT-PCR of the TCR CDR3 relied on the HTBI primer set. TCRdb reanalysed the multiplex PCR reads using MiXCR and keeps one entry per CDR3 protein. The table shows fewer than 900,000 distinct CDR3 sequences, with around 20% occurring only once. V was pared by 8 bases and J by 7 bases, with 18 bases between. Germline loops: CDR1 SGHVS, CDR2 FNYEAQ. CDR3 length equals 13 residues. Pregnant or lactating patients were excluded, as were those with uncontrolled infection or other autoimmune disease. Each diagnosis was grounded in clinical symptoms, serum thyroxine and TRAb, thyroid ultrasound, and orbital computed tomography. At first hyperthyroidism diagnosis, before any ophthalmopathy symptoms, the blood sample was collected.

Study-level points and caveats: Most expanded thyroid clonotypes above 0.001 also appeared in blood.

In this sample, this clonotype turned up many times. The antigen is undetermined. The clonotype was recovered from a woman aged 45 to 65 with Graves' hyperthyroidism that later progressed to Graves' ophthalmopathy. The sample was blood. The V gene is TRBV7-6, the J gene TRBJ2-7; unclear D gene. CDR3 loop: CASGWSDIGEQYF. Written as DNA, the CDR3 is TGTGCCAGCGGCTGGAGCGACATAGGTGAGCAGTACTTC.